The 20 T cell receptor beta chains given below trace back to one sample, sequenced in a study of T cell responses to AZD1222 COVID-19 vaccine. Assay used: immunoSEQ multiplex PCR; TCRdb lists only in-frame clones, some missing. Seen here are over 150,000 clones, roughly 87% observed once, and the top ten hold 2.6%. The sample in question was peripheral blood, obtained on day 0 of AZD1222 vaccination. These receptors were taken from an adult in good health.

The chain has TRBV7-2 and TRBJ2-1; 9 bases are shared with TRBD1. Trimming removed 5 bases from V and 3 bases from J; junction bases left unmatched: 5. The CDR3 loop spans 15 amino acids. Germline CDR1 SGHTA, CDR2 FQGNSA. The CDR3, as DNA: TGTGCCAGCAGCACGGGACAGGGTTTCTACAATGAGCAGTTCTTC. It is translated as CASSTGQGFYNEQFF.

V and J are TRBV18 and TRBJ2-1, with D unclear. From germline, CDR1 is KGHSH and CDR2 LQKENI. The CDR3 loop spans 13 amino acids. V lost 3 bases to trimming and J lost 5 bases, with 8 bases between them. CDR3 DNA sequence: TGTGCCAGCTCACCGGCCCCGCACAATGAGCAGTTCTTC. Translation gives CASSPAPHNEQFF.

This chain joins TRBV6-1 and TRBJ2-7; 9 nucleotides line up with TRBD2. Germline V gene sequence: CDR1 MNHNS, CDR2 SASEGT. CDR3 length equals 15 residues. Unmatched junction bases numbered 2, after V lost 1 base and J lost 1 base. This chain's CDR3 is CASSEGLAVSYEQYF. CDR3 nucleotides: TGTGCCAGCAGTGAAGGACTAGCGGTATCCTACGAGCAGTACTTC.

V and J are TRBV6-2 or TRBV6-3 and TRBJ2-1; 11 nucleotides match TRBD2. Per germline, CDR1 MNHEY and CDR2 SVGEGT. This CDR3 has 18 residues. V lost 0 bases and J lost 0; bases outside the gene matches: 4. The DNA for the CDR3 is TGTGCCAGCAGTTACTCTGGACTAGCGGGTTACTCCTACAATGAGCAGTTCTTC. This codes for CASSYSGLAGYSYNEQFF.

The genes are TRBV7-2 and TRBJ1-6, with 9 bases aligning to TRBD1. CDR1 is SGHTA, CDR2 FQGNSA, per germline. The length of the CDR3 is 16 residues. V was clipped by 5 bases and J by 7 bases; unmatched bases: 9. CDR3 DNA: TGTGCCAGCAGCCCCGGGACAGGGCGCCCCAATTCACCCCTCCACTTT. This sequence encodes CASSPGTGRPNSPLHF.

This chain links TRBV5-1 with TRBJ2-7; TRBD2 might be the D (5 bases). Germline values: CDR1 SGHRS, CDR2 YFSETQ. This CDR3 contains 15 residues. The CDR3 spells CRQQLAGENSYEQYF. Written as DNA, the CDR3 is TGCCGCCAGCAGCTAGCCGGAGAGAATTCCTACGAGCAGTACTTC.

The rearrangement uses TRBV18 and TRBJ1-4; D ambiguous. The V and J ends lost 5 bases and 0 bases respectively, with 7 bases between them. This CDR3 is 14 amino acids long. Germline V CDR1 and CDR2: KGHSH, LQKENI. The CDR3 sequence: CASSAGSTNEKLFF. The CDR3, as DNA: TGTGCCAGCTCAGCCGGGTCAACTAATGAAAAACTGTTTTTT.

This chain links TRBV1 with TRBJ2-7; no DNA check was done on the table's D call, TRBD2. TRBV1 is shown as a pseudogene. This CDR3 has 18 amino acids. The CDR3 region has the DNA TGCACCAGCCTTCAAAGCGGGGGCGAGCGGGCAACCCAGGGCGAGCAGTACTTC. This sequence encodes CTSLQSGGERATQGEQYF.

The rearrangement links TRBV6-6 to TRBJ1-2; D remains unclear. V was cut by 5 bases and J by 0 bases, with 13 bases left in between. Germline values: CDR1 MNHNY, CDR2 SVGAGI (reference sequence). The CDR3 is 15 amino acids. The CDR3 DNA sequence: TGTGCCAGCAGTCCCCGGGAGGGATCTAACTATGGCTACACCTTC. Its protein is CASSPREGSNYGYTF.

CDR3: CSVEVRGLRGNTIYF. CDR3 DNA: TGCAGCGTTGAAGTCAGGGGGCTACGAGGAAACACCATATATTTT. The chain joins TRBV29-1 to TRBJ1-3, with 8 positions matching TRBD1. The germline gives CDR1 SQVTM, CDR2 ANQGSEA. J was trimmed by 4 bases and V by 1 base; bases with no gene match: 6. The CDR3 contains 15 residues.

This sequence joins TRBV11-3 and TRBJ2-1, with TRBD2 matching 7 bases. Germline-derived CDR1 and CDR2 are SGHNT and YENEEA. The CDR3 spans 15 residues. V was clipped by 3 bases and J by 0 bases; unmatched bases: 2. The CDR3 DNA reads TGTGCCAGCAGCTTTACTAGCGCCTCCTACAATGAGCAGTTCTTC. It codes for CASSFTSASYNEQFF. The variable domain in full, with the rest retrieved from reference TRBV11-3 and TRBJ2-1, is EAGVVQSPRYKIIEKKQPVAFWCNPISGHNTLYWYLQNLGQGPELLIRYENEEAVDDSQLPKDRFSAERLKGVDSTLKIQPAELGDSAVYLCASSFTSASYNEQFFGPGTRLTVL.

This clone appeared a single time. The genes are TRBV27 and TRBJ1-1; D call uncertain. Germline V gene sequence: CDR1 MNHEY, CDR2 SMNVEV (reference sequence). CDR3 size: 13 residues. Trimming took off 4 bases at V and 1 base at J, with 7 bases between the two ends. CDR3 in DNA: TGTGCCAGCAGTTCCCTCAGGAACACTGAAGCTTTCTTT. As protein: CASSSLRNTEAFF.

This chain joins TRBV2 and TRBJ1-4, with unresolved D. This CDR3 is built from 15 residues. Germline loops: CDR1 SNHLY, CDR2 FYNNEI. Trimming took 6 bases from V and 6 from J, leaving 17 bases between them. The CDR3 sequence is CASRGWPSGDEKLFF. CDR3 nucleotide sequence: TGTGCCAGCAGGGGCTGGCCCAGCGGGGATGAAAAACTGTTTTTT.

The sample holds one count of this clone. The chain is built from TRBV7-9 and TRBJ2-1; TRBD2 aligns across 7 bases. V lost 3 bases, J lost 8 bases, and 4 bases stayed unmatched. The CDR3 is 13 amino acids. Germline V lookup: CDR1 SEHNR, CDR2 FQNEAQ (reference sequence). Written as DNA, the CDR3 is TGTGCCAGCAGCTTTGGGGGGGTGGATGAGCAGTTCTTC. Its protein product is CASSFGGVDEQFF. Based on the CDR3 plus reference TRBV7-9 and TRBJ2-1, the full variable domain is DTGVSQNPRHKITKRGQNVTFRCDPISEHNRLYWYRQTLGQGPEFLTYFQNEAQLEKSRLLSDRFSAERPKGSFSTLEIQRTEQGDSAMYLCASSFGGVDEQFFGPGTRLTVL.

The chain joins TRBV7-2 to TRBJ2-4; 9 bases align to TRBD2. The CDR3 loop spans 17 amino acids. Germline-derived CDR1 and CDR2 are SGHTA and FQGNSA. The junction had 5 bases not matched to a gene; V was cut back by 1 base and J by 1 base. In DNA form, the CDR3 reads TGTGCCAGCAGCTTAGTCGGCGGGAGGGTTGCCAAAAACATTCAGTACTTC. Its translation is CASSLVGGRVAKNIQYF.

The J gene is TRBJ2-2, the V gene TRBV5-1; 9 positions agree with TRBD1. V lost 4 bases and J lost 1; bases outside the gene matches: 5. Germline-derived CDR1 and CDR2 are SGHRS and YFSETQ. This CDR3 is 16 amino acids long. In nucleotides, the CDR3 is TGCGCCAGCAGCCCAAACAGGGGGCGGAACACCGGGGAGCTGTTTTTT. It is translated as CASSPNRGRNTGELFF. Drawing the rest from reference TRBV5-1 and TRBJ2-2, the complete variable domain is KAGVTQTPRYLIKTRGQQVTLSCSPISGHRSVSWYQQTPGQGLQFLFEYFSETQRNKGNFPGRFSGRQFSNSRSEMNVSTLELGDSALYLCASSPNRGRNTGELFFGEGSRLTVL.

A few counts support this clone. The V and J genes are TRBV30 and TRBJ1-1; D uncertain. The CDR3 covers 11 residues. Germline assignment: CDR1 GTSNPN and CDR2 SVGIG (reference sequence). V was shortened by 4 bases and J by 10 bases, with 13 bases between the two germline ends. CDR3 region: CAWKFWGLAFF. The DNA for the CDR3 is TGTGCCTGGAAATTTTGGGGTCTAGCTTTCTTT.

A single count supports this clone. This chain uses TRBV7-9 with TRBJ1-5; 7 nucleotides match TRBD1. The CDR3 contains 16 residues. Germline V gene lookup returns CDR1 SEHNR and CDR2 FQNEAQ (reference sequence). V shed 4 bases, J shed 3 bases, and the junction held 9 bases outside the gene matches. CDR3 region: CASSSTRDRFNQPQHF. The CDR3 region has the DNA TGTGCCAGCAGCTCTACGCGGGACAGATTCAATCAGCCCCAGCATTTT.

Only one count was recorded for this clone. This chain links TRBV29-1 with TRBJ1-1; D unresolved. V lost 3 bases, J lost 0 bases, and 5 bases lay in between. This CDR3 spans 12 amino acids. CDR1 SQVTM and CDR2 ANQGSEA come from the germline V gene. DNA of the CDR3: TGCAGCGTTGACGAGATGAACACTGAAGCTTTCTTT. Translated: CSVDEMNTEAFF.

The chain has TRBV9 and TRBJ2-1; D unclear. From germline, CDR1 is SGDLS and CDR2 YYNGEE. Deletions cut 0 bases from V and 4 bases from J, with 14 bases between. The CDR3 loop spans 16 amino acids. This chain's CDR3 is CASSVEWSGAYNEQFF. CDR3 DNA sequence: TGTGCCAGCAGCGTAGAGTGGTCCGGTGCTTACAATGAGCAGTTCTTC. Using reference TRBV9 and TRBJ2-1 for the parts outside the CDR3, the full variable domain is DSGVTQTPKHLITATGQRVTLRCSPRSGDLSVYWYQQSLDQGLQFLIQYYNGEERAKGNILERFSAQQFPDLHSELNLSSLELGDSALYFCASSVEWSGAYNEQFFGPGTRLTVL.